This T cell receptor (beta chain) was found in a study of cytomegalovirus exposure and HLA in healthy donors. Study-wide findings and caveats: Researchers counted around 170 TCR beta chains as cytomegalovirus-associated. In vitro confirmation showed three CMV-associated chains to be CMV antigen specific. Reported performance of the classifier showed diagnosis of cytomegalovirus status with high specificity and sensitivity.

Libraries were prepared by immunoSEQ multiplex PCR; TCRdb keeps only in-frame clonotypes and omits some of them. The table lists approximately 150,000 clones, approximately 89% of them singletons. Remarks on this clone: The antigen is undetermined.

The origin of this receptor is a man younger than 35 in good health and CMV-seronegative. The sequencing sample was made of PBMCs.

The CDR3 here is CASSHRPRDYQETQYF. CDR3 DNA sequence: TGTGCCAGCAGCCACCGACCCCGGGACTACCAAGAGACCCAGTACTTC. The chain joins TRBV5-6 to TRBJ2-5; possibly TRBD2 for D (6 bases). Germline CDR1 SGHDT, CDR2 YYEEEE. V lost 4 bases to trimming and J lost 0 bases, with 16 bases between them. The CDR3 loop spans 16 amino acids. The full variable domain, in which reference TRBV5-6 and TRBJ2-5 provide the parts outside the CDR3, is DAGVTQSPTHLIKTRGQQVTLRCSPKSGHDTVSWYQQALGQGPQFIFQYYEEEERQRGNFPDRFSGHQFPNYSSELNVNALLLGDSALYLCASSHRPRDYQETQYFGPGTRLLVL.